The rows below give T cell receptor beta chains drawn from one sample of a study of tissue T cells after allogeneic stem cell transplantation. The data were produced by immunoSEQ multiplex PCR, yet TCRdb's version contains in-frame clones alone and is incomplete. The profile shows about 3,300 clones, around three quarters of them singletons. The specimen comprised small intestine tissue, sampled at autopsy. These receptors were collected from a male patient of 60 years or more with steroid-refractory graft-versus-host disease after an allogeneic stem cell transplant. Some T cells may have come from the graft donor. Both conserved end residues are part of each CDR3. The order of the fields is D gene, V gene, clone size, J gene, CDR3 DNA, CDR3 protein. D genes are given only for firm matches. Clone size is shown for a subset of rows, as once, few, many or a class of expanded clone.

d_gene: .
v_gene: TRBV19
abundance: once
j_gene: TRBJ1-6
CDR3nt: TGTGCCAGTAACAGAGGGTGGCAGTACCCCCTCCACTTT
CDR3aa: CASNRGWQYPLHF

d_gene: .
v_gene: TRBV6-1
abundance: .
j_gene: TRBJ1-5
CDR3nt: TGTGCCAGCAGTGAAGGGGACGAGCAGCCCCAGCATTTT
CDR3aa: CASSEGDEQPQHF

d_gene: TRBD2
v_gene: TRBV30
abundance: .
j_gene: TRBJ2-1
CDR3nt: TGTGCCTGGAGTGTACCGGGTAGCGGGGGGGCTATGTACGCCTACAATGAGCAGTTCTTC
CDR3aa: CAWSVPGSGGAMYAYNEQFF

d_gene: .
v_gene: TRBV27
abundance: .
j_gene: TRBJ1-6
CDR3nt: TGTGCCAGCAGTTTAGCCCACTCACCCCTCCACTTT
CDR3aa: CASSLAHSPLHF

d_gene: TRBD1
v_gene: TRBV7-2
abundance: .
j_gene: TRBJ2-7
CDR3nt: TGTGCCAGCAGCTTAGACTCTGGGACAGCCTTTACCTACGAGCAGTACTTC
CDR3aa: CASSLDSGTAFTYEQYF

d_gene: .
v_gene: TRBV7-9
abundance: .
j_gene: TRBJ1-4
CDR3nt: TGTGCCAGCAGCCTTTCACGACGGACTAATGAAAAACTGTTTTTT
CDR3aa: CASSLSRRTNEKLFF

d_gene: .
v_gene: TRBV4-1
abundance: .
j_gene: TRBJ2-6
CDR3nt: TGCGCCAGCAGCCAAGAGAGCGGTTCCATCTCTGGGGCCAACGTCCTGACTTTC
CDR3aa: CASSQESGSISGANVLTF

d_gene: .
v_gene: TRBV29-1
abundance: .
j_gene: TRBJ1-1
CDR3nt: TGCAGCGTGGGTGGGTTAAACACTGAAGCTTTCTTT
CDR3aa: CSVGGLNTEAFF

d_gene: .
v_gene: TRBV6-1
abundance: .
j_gene: TRBJ1-3
CDR3nt: TGTGCCAGCAGTGAATCTTCGGGGAGCTCTGGAAACACCATATATTTT
CDR3aa: CASSESSGSSGNTIYF

d_gene: .
v_gene: TRBV6-6
abundance: few
j_gene: TRBJ2-3
CDR3nt: TGTGCCAGCAGTTACAGGGACACAGATACGCAGTATTTT
CDR3aa: CASSYRDTDTQYF

d_gene: TRBD1
v_gene: TRBV28
abundance: .
j_gene: TRBJ1-5
CDR3nt: TGTGCCAGCAGCCTGGGACAGACTAGCAATCAGCCCCAGCATTTT
CDR3aa: CASSLGQTSNQPQHF

d_gene: TRBD1
v_gene: TRBV5-1
abundance: .
j_gene: TRBJ1-5
CDR3nt: TGCGCCAGCAGCTTCTCTGGACAGGGCAATCAGCCCCAGCATTTT
CDR3aa: CASSFSGQGNQPQHF

d_gene: TRBD2
v_gene: TRBV3-1/TRBV3-2
abundance: .
j_gene: TRBJ2-3
CDR3nt: TGTGCCAGCAGCCCCTTGGGGGGGAGCACAGATACGCAGTATTTT
CDR3aa: CASSPLGGSTDTQYF

d_gene: .
v_gene: TRBV5-1
abundance: .
j_gene: TRBJ2-5
CDR3nt: TGCGCCAGCAGCTTGGGGGGGGCCCAAGAGACCCAGTACTTC
CDR3aa: CASSLGGAQETQYF

d_gene: .
v_gene: TRBV19
abundance: .
j_gene: TRBJ1-4
CDR3nt: TGTGCCAGTAGTATCGGCAGAACTAATGAAAAACTGTTTTTT
CDR3aa: CASSIGRTNEKLFF

d_gene: .
v_gene: TRBV5-4
abundance: few
j_gene: TRBJ1-1
CDR3nt: TGTGCCAGCAGCCTCACCGTGGCGCCCTCCGGGTGGACTGAAGCTTTCTTT
CDR3aa: CASSLTVAPSGWTEAFF

d_gene: .
v_gene: TRBV27
abundance: .
j_gene: TRBJ1-2
CDR3nt: TGTGCCAGCAGTTTACGACCGAACTATGGCTACACCTTC
CDR3aa: CASSLRPNYGYTF

d_gene: .
v_gene: TRBV6-1
abundance: .
j_gene: TRBJ1-4
CDR3nt: TGTGCCAGCAGTGAAACGGGGGGGAGCGAAAAACTGTTTTTT
CDR3aa: CASSETGGSEKLFF

d_gene: .
v_gene: TRBV27
abundance: .
j_gene: TRBJ2-7
CDR3nt: TGTGCCAGCAGCCCTCCGGGGGACAGCGGAGACTTCTACGAGCAGTACTTC
CDR3aa: CASSPPGDSGDFYEQYF

d_gene: .
v_gene: TRBV7-9
abundance: once
j_gene: TRBJ2-7
CDR3nt: TGTGCCAGCAGCTTAGGCGGGGGCCACTCCTACGAGCAGTACTTC
CDR3aa: CASSLGGGHSYEQYF

d_gene: .
v_gene: TRBV27
abundance: .
j_gene: TRBJ2-7
CDR3nt: TGTGCCAGCCCCTCCTACGAGCAGTACTTC
CDR3aa: CASPSYEQYF

d_gene: .
v_gene: TRBV21-1
abundance: few
j_gene: TRBJ1-1
CDR3nt: TGTGCCAGCAGCAATCTACCGGGGACAGGGATCACTGAAGCTTTCTTT
CDR3aa: CASSNLPGTGITEAFF

d_gene: TRBD1
v_gene: TRBV5-4
abundance: .
j_gene: TRBJ2-5
CDR3nt: TGTGCCAGCAGCTTGAGGGACAGGGACTTTCGAGAGACCCAGTACTTC
CDR3aa: CASSLRDRDFRETQYF

d_gene: .
v_gene: TRBV7-2
abundance: .
j_gene: TRBJ2-3
CDR3nt: TGTGCCAGCAGCTTACGGTTAGATACGCAGTATTTT
CDR3aa: CASSLRLDTQYF

d_gene: .
v_gene: TRBV11-2
abundance: .
j_gene: TRBJ1-2
CDR3nt: TGTGCCAGCAGCTTTTCCGGGACCTCGACCTATGGCTACACCTTC
CDR3aa: CASSFSGTSTYGYTF

d_gene: .
v_gene: TRBV5-1
abundance: .
j_gene: TRBJ1-4
CDR3nt: TGCGCCAGCAGCTGGTGGGAACCAGCAACTAATGAAAAACTGTTTTTT
CDR3aa: CASSWWEPATNEKLFF

d_gene: .
v_gene: TRBV3-1/TRBV3-2
abundance: .
j_gene: TRBJ1-1
CDR3nt: TGTGCCAGCAGACCCGGACAGCACAACACTGAAGCTTTCTTT
CDR3aa: CASRPGQHNTEAFF

d_gene: .
v_gene: TRBV29-1
abundance: .
j_gene: TRBJ1-1
CDR3nt: TGCAGCGTTAGTGGAGACCCAAAGGGGAACACTGAAGCTTTCTTT
CDR3aa: CSVSGDPKGNTEAFF

d_gene: .
v_gene: TRBV6-5
abundance: .
j_gene: TRBJ1-2
CDR3nt: TGTGCCAGCAGGGGAGAACCCCTTGAGGGTGGCTACACCTTC
CDR3aa: CASRGEPLEGGYTF

d_gene: .
v_gene: TRBV3-1/TRBV3-2
abundance: few
j_gene: TRBJ1-4
CDR3nt: TGTGCCAGCAGCCAAGATATTGGCGTTGGCGAAAAACTGTTTTTT
CDR3aa: CASSQDIGVGEKLFF

d_gene: .
v_gene: TRBV19
abundance: .
j_gene: TRBJ1-1
CDR3nt: TGTGCCAGTAGTATCCAGATACAGGCTGAAGCTTTCTTT
CDR3aa: CASSIQIQAEAFF

d_gene: .
v_gene: TRBV3-1/TRBV3-2
abundance: once
j_gene: TRBJ1-2
CDR3nt: TGTGCCAGCAGCCAAGTAAGTCGCGAATATGGCTACACCTTC
CDR3aa: CASSQVSREYGYTF

d_gene: .
v_gene: TRBV7-2
abundance: large
j_gene: TRBJ2-1
CDR3nt: TGTGCCAGCAGCCCCCCCTTCTCGCGGGGTAACGCGCAGTTCTTC
CDR3aa: CASSPPFSRGNAQFF

d_gene: .
v_gene: TRBV28
abundance: .
j_gene: TRBJ1-1
CDR3nt: TGTGCCAGCCGACCGACAGGAGACAACACTGAAGCTTTCTTT
CDR3aa: CASRPTGDNTEAFF

d_gene: .
v_gene: TRBV20-1
abundance: .
j_gene: TRBJ1-6
CDR3nt: TGCAGTGCCAATTTGGGATCACCCCTCCACTTT
CDR3aa: CSANLGSPLHF

d_gene: .
v_gene: TRBV10-3
abundance: .
j_gene: TRBJ1-5
CDR3nt: TGTGCCATCAGTGAAGTGGGAAGCAATCAGCCCCAGCATTTT
CDR3aa: CAISEVGSNQPQHF

d_gene: TRBD1
v_gene: TRBV4-1
abundance: .
j_gene: TRBJ2-5
CDR3nt: TGCGCCAGCAGCCAAGAGGGGACAGGGACTGGGACCCAGTACTTC
CDR3aa: CASSQEGTGTGTQYF

d_gene: .
v_gene: TRBV18
abundance: .
j_gene: TRBJ2-3
CDR3nt: TGTGCCAGCTCACCACGACGCACAGATACGCAGTATTTT
CDR3aa: CASSPRRTDTQYF

d_gene: .
v_gene: TRBV19
abundance: .
j_gene: TRBJ2-7
CDR3nt: TGTGCCAGTAGTATAGTCGGGACACTAAGCTCCTACGAGCAGTACTTC
CDR3aa: CASSIVGTLSSYEQYF

d_gene: .
v_gene: TRBV5-1
abundance: .
j_gene: TRBJ2-7
CDR3nt: TGCGCCAGCAGCTTGGGGACAGCCAGCTACGAGCAGTACTTC
CDR3aa: CASSLGTASYEQYF

d_gene: .
v_gene: TRBV7-9
abundance: .
j_gene: TRBJ1-5
CDR3nt: TGTGCCAGCAGCTTAAATACCCGCGATCAGCCCCAGCATTTT
CDR3aa: CASSLNTRDQPQHF

d_gene: .
v_gene: TRBV16
abundance: .
j_gene: TRBJ1-1
CDR3nt: TGTGCCAGCCTCCAGATACTGGGGGGGCGGAGGGAGAACACTGAAGCTTTCTTT
CDR3aa: CASLQILGGRRENTEAFF

d_gene: TRBD1
v_gene: TRBV5-1
abundance: .
j_gene: TRBJ1-1
CDR3nt: TGCGCCAGCAGCTGGGGACAGGGGGCAGTTGAAGCTTTCTTT
CDR3aa: CASSWGQGAVEAFF

d_gene: .
v_gene: TRBV27
abundance: .
j_gene: TRBJ2-3
CDR3nt: TGTGCCAGCAGTTTATCCGTCCTTCCCACAGATACGCAGTATTTT
CDR3aa: CASSLSVLPTDTQYF

d_gene: TRBD1
v_gene: TRBV28
abundance: .
j_gene: TRBJ1-3
CDR3nt: TGTGCCAGCAGTTTACGAGGCGGGGACAGCAATGGAAACACCATATATTTT
CDR3aa: CASSLRGGDSNGNTIYF

d_gene: .
v_gene: TRBV27
abundance: .
j_gene: TRBJ1-5
CDR3nt: TGTGCCAGCAGTTTAGGTAGGGGGGGAAATCAGCCCCAGCATTTT
CDR3aa: CASSLGRGGNQPQHF

d_gene: .
v_gene: TRBV12-3/TRBV12-4
abundance: few
j_gene: TRBJ1-1
CDR3nt: TGTGCCAGCAGCCGACAGTCGAACACTGAAGCTTTCTTT
CDR3aa: CASSRQSNTEAFF

d_gene: .
v_gene: TRBV6-4
abundance: .
j_gene: TRBJ2-6
CDR3nt: TGTGCCAGCAGGGGGGAGGTCTCTGGGGCCAACGTCCTGACTTTC
CDR3aa: CASRGEVSGANVLTF